The 31 T cell receptor beta chains below come from one sample, sequenced in a study of T cell responses to AZD1222 COVID-19 vaccine. Assay: immunoSEQ multiplex PCR; the TCRdb copy retains only in-frame clones and omits some. The table shows 120,000 to 150,000 clones, with 93% occurring only once. Source: peripheral blood, taken on day 0 of AZD1222 vaccination. Receptors were obtained from an adult in good health.

This sequence joins TRBV5-5 and TRBJ2-2, with TRBD2 matching 10 bases. Germline loops: CDR1 SGHKS, CDR2 YYEKEE (reference sequence). Trimming removed 2 bases from V and 15 bases from J; junction bases left unmatched: 10. The CDR3 runs 14 residues. The CDR3 sequence: CASSFGPSGSGVFF. The CDR3 DNA reads TGTGCCAGCAGCTTTGGGCCTAGCGGGAGCGGGGTGTTTTTT.

For this clone: An end of the junction does not agree with germline; a read error may underlie this. This chain links TRBV12-3 or TRBV12-4 with TRBJ1-1, with D possibly matching TRBD1 (6 bases). This CDR3 is 13 amino acids long. The CDR3 loop is CASSSGQNSEAFF. In DNA, the CDR3 is TGTGCCAGCAGCTCCGGACAGAACAGTGAAGCTTTCTTT.

The chain joins TRBV6-5 to TRBJ1-1; maybe TRBD1 (5 bases). The germline V gene has CDR1 MNHEY and CDR2 SVGAGI. This CDR3 has 16 amino acids. The V end lost 6 bases, the J end lost 1 base, and 18 bases lay between the germline ends. CDR3 region: CASRYGTGLSNTEAFF. The CDR3 DNA follows: TGTGCCAGCAGGTACGGGACGGGACTCTCGAACACTGAAGCTTTCTTT.

The chain joins TRBV7-5 to TRBJ1-5; the table's D call TRBD1 went unverified against the DNA. TRBV7-5 is termed a pseudogene. The CDR3 sequence is 15 residues long. The DNA of the CDR3 is TGTGTCAGACCCCGCCTGGACAGGGGCAATCAGCCCCAGCATTTT. It is translated as CVRPRLDRGNQPQHF.

V and J are TRBV2 and TRBJ2-1, with TRBD1 matching over 9 bases. Germline values: CDR1 SNHLY, CDR2 FYNNEI. J was trimmed by 7 bases and V by 5 bases; bases with no gene match: 6. CDR3 length: 14 residues. DNA of the CDR3: TGTGCCAGCAGTAGGGACAGGGTTGGGAATGAGCAGTTCTTC. Translated: CASSRDRVGNEQFF.

The chain employs TRBV6-1 and TRBJ1-5; TRBD1 matches 8 bases. The trim removed 2 bases at V and 9 bases at J, leaving 9 bases unmatched. This CDR3 is 15 amino acids long. The germline V gene has CDR1 MNHNS and CDR2 SASEGT. This chain's CDR3 is CASSESQGANGPQHF. The CDR3 bases are TGTGCCAGCAGTGAATCCCAGGGGGCGAATGGGCCCCAGCATTTT.

V is TRBV19 and J is TRBJ2-7; the match to TRBD1 covers 7 bases. V trimming: 3 bases; J trimming: 3 bases; junction bases outside the gene matches: 5. The length of the CDR3 is 14 residues. Per the germline V gene, CDR1 is LNHDA and CDR2 is SQIVND (reference sequence). The CDR3 DNA reads TGTGCCAGTAGTATCAGACAGGGCCACTACGAGCAGTACTTC. This codes for CASSIRQGHYEQYF.

The chain combines TRBV5-8 with TRBJ1-4; D perhaps matches TRBD1 (6 bases). Trimming took off 2 bases at V and 8 bases at J, with 16 bases between the two ends. This CDR3 contains 15 residues. CDR1 is SGHTS and CDR2 is YDEGEE in the germline V gene. CDR3 sequence: CASSFRGRWDEKLFF. CDR3 nucleotide sequence: TGTGCCAGCAGCTTCCGGGGGCGGTGGGACGAAAAACTGTTTTTT.

CDR3 coding DNA: TGTGCCAGCAGTTACGGGGCCAGCGGGAGAATGAACAATGAGCAGTTCTTC. Protein sequence: CASSYGASGRMNNEQFF. The rearrangement uses TRBV6-2 or TRBV6-3 and TRBJ2-1; 8 positions agree with TRBD2. V trimming: 2 bases; J trimming: 5 bases; junction bases outside the gene matches: 11. The CDR3 length is 17 residues. Germline loops: CDR1 MNHEY, CDR2 SVGEGT.

V and J are TRBV30 and TRBJ1-2; D possibly corresponds to TRBD1 (6 bases). Trimming pared 8 bases from V and 2 bases from J, leaving 24 bases between. This CDR3 is 16 amino acids long. Germline lookup yields CDR1 GTSNPN and CDR2 SVGIG (reference sequence). Written as DNA, the CDR3 is TGTGCCGGCAATGGGGGACAAAGGACGCGCAACTATGGCTACACCTTC. Translating it yields CAGNGGQRTRNYGYTF.

This clone showed up just once. J is TRBJ2-1 and V is TRBV9; 7 bases match TRBD1. Looked up from germline, CDR1 is SGDLS and CDR2 is YYNGEE. J gave up 0 bases and V 0 bases, and 6 bases lay outside the gene matches. CDR3 size: 17 residues. The CDR3 loop is CASSVVGQASSYNEQFF. Written as DNA, the CDR3 is TGTGCCAGCAGCGTAGTTGGACAGGCAAGCTCCTACAATGAGCAGTTCTTC. The complete variable domain, with remaining parts taken from reference TRBV9 and TRBJ2-1, reads DSGVTQTPKHLITATGQRVTLRCSPRSGDLSVYWYQQSLDQGLQFLIQYYNGEERAKGNILERFSAQQFPDLHSELNLSSLELGDSALYFCASSVVGQASSYNEQFFGPGTRLTVL.

The V gene is TRBV6-1, the J gene TRBJ2-7, with a weak D call TRBD2 (5 bases). The CDR3 covers 15 residues. Germline CDR1 is MNHNS and CDR2 is SASEGT. The V end was cut by 3 bases, the J end by 3 bases, with 15 bases between. CDR3 in DNA: TGTGCCAGCAGTGACGGGAAGGGATTGGGCTACGAGCAGTACTTC. Protein: CASSDGKGLGYEQYF.

The chain employs TRBV7-3 and TRBJ1-3, with D unclear. The V gene's germline CDR1 is SGHTA and CDR2 FQGTGA. With 2 bases removed from V and 2 bases from J, the gap between germline ends came to 7 bases. This CDR3 region has 14 residues. The CDR3 DNA follows: TGTGCCAGCAGCTTAGACGGTGCTGGAAACACCATATATTTT. Protein product: CASSLDGAGNTIYF.

V is TRBV7-3 and J is TRBJ2-3; 12 nucleotides agree with TRBD2. The CDR3 spans 17 residues. CDR1 is SGHTA and CDR2 is FQGTGA in the germline V gene. V lost 6 bases, J lost 5 bases, and 12 bases stayed unmatched. For the CDR3, the DNA is TGTGCCAGCAGTAAAGGGACTAGCGGGTTTTCAGGAGATACGCAGTATTTT. It specifies CASSKGTSGFSGDTQYF.

This rearrangement joins TRBV6-2 or TRBV6-3 to TRBJ1-1; TRBD1 is a possible D gene (5 bases). From germline, CDR1 is MNHEY and CDR2 SVGEGT. This CDR3 is 15 amino acids long. V gave up 6 bases and J gave up 7 bases, with 21 bases separating them. CDR3 in DNA: TGTGCCAGCAGCCAAGAGGACGGACATCCGAATGAAGCTTTCTTT. This gives the protein CASSQEDGHPNEAFF.

The chain links TRBV6-2 or TRBV6-3 to TRBJ1-1; D might be TRBD1 (5 bases). V was trimmed by 8 bases and J by 11 bases, leaving 15 bases between them. The germline V gene has CDR1 MNHEY and CDR2 SVGEGT. The CDR3 extends over 11 amino acids. The CDR3 region has the DNA TGTGCCAGCGGCCGGGGGGAGTGGGCTTTCTTT. It translates to CASGRGEWAFF.

This rearrangement joins TRBV7-9 to TRBJ1-2; D not resolved. This CDR3 contains 14 residues. Looked up from germline, CDR1 is SEHNR and CDR2 is FQNEAQ (reference sequence). Deletions cut 2 bases from V and 8 bases from J, with 15 bases between. In nucleotides, the CDR3 is TGTGCCAGCAGCTTATCCCTGTTCAATGTGGGCTACACCTTC. Amino acid sequence: CASSLSLFNVGYTF.

This clone was detected once. The chain combines TRBV20-1 with TRBJ2-1; D is possibly TRBD2 (7 bases). The ends were cut back, 3 bases at V and 4 bases at J, with 16 bases in the middle. Germline CDR1 DFQATT, CDR2 SNEGSKA (reference sequence). The CDR3 totals 15 residues. CDR3 residues: CSASWAGAEYNEQFF. Written as DNA, the CDR3 is TGCAGTGCTAGTTGGGCGGGGGCCGAATACAATGAGCAGTTCTTC.

The V and J genes are TRBV5-5 and TRBJ1-1; D ambiguous. CDR1 is SGHKS, CDR2 YYEKEE, per germline (reference sequence). The V end was cut by 0 bases, the J end by 0 bases, with 15 bases between. The CDR3 loop spans 17 amino acids. In DNA, the CDR3 is TGTGCCAGCAGCTTGGTCGCAGCTACGGGGTTGAACACTGAAGCTTTCTTT. Its protein is CASSLVAATGLNTEAFF. Combining the CDR3 with reference TRBV5-5 and TRBJ1-1 gives the whole variable domain DAGVTQSPTHLIKTRGQQVTLRCSPISGHKSVSWYQQVLGQGPQFIFQYYEKEERGRGNFPDRFSARQFPNYSSELNVNALLLGDSALYLCASSLVAATGLNTEAFFGQGTRLTVV.

The chain recombines TRBV14 with TRBJ1-1; D call uncertain. CDR1 and CDR2 (germline): SGHDN, FVKESK. The CDR3 totals 13 residues. The V end was cut by 0 bases, the J end by 5 bases, with 7 bases between. The CDR3 spells CASSQDEPTEAFF. CDR3 in DNA: TGTGCCAGCAGCCAAGATGAACCTACTGAAGCTTTCTTT.

This clone was counted once. The CDR3 sequence: CASSVGTGKAPLHF. CDR3 in DNA: TGTGCCAGCAGCGTAGGGACAGGGAAGGCACCCCTCCACTTT. The V call is TRBV9, the J call TRBJ1-6; 8 positions match TRBD1. Germline trimming cut 0 bases from V and 11 bases from J; bases unmatched to any gene: 4. There are 14 residues in the CDR3. Germline V gene sequence: CDR1 SGDLS, CDR2 YYNGEE.

This chain joins TRBV18 and TRBJ1-2; D not resolved. V was cut by 4 bases and J by 2 bases, with 11 bases left in between. The V gene's germline CDR1 is KGHSH and CDR2 LQKENI. The CDR3 consists of 14 residues. The CDR3 here is CASSLADKNYGYTF. The CDR3 region has the DNA TGTGCCAGCTCACTGGCAGATAAGAACTATGGCTACACCTTC.

This rearrangement joins TRBV6-5 to TRBJ1-3, with 7 positions matching TRBD1. Germline lookup yields CDR1 MNHEY and CDR2 SVGAGI. The CDR3 consists of 15 residues. V lost 5 bases, J lost 4 bases, and 8 bases stayed unmatched. The CDR3 DNA follows: TGTGCCAGCAGTCACACCGGGACAGCCGGAAACACCATATATTTT. Residues: CASSHTGTAGNTIYF.

This chain joins TRBV9 and TRBJ1-1; 7 nucleotides match TRBD1. The J segment lost 2 bases and the V segment lost 2 bases, leaving 3 bases of the junction unmatched. This CDR3 spans 14 amino acids. The germline V gene has CDR1 SGDLS and CDR2 YYNGEE. Here the CDR3 reads CASSVPGGNTEAFF. CDR3 nucleotide sequence: TGTGCCAGCAGCGTTCCAGGGGGTAACACTGAAGCTTTCTTT. Looking up the rest from reference TRBV9 and TRBJ1-1 gives the full variable domain: DSGVTQTPKHLITATGQRVTLRCSPRSGDLSVYWYQQSLDQGLQFLIQYYNGEERAKGNILERFSAQQFPDLHSELNLSSLELGDSALYFCASSVPGGNTEAFFGQGTRLTVV.

V usage is TRBV7-9 and J usage is TRBJ1-5; 7 bases are a match to TRBD1. Germline CDR1 SEHNR, CDR2 FQNEAQ (reference sequence). J was trimmed by 3 bases and V by 8 bases; bases with no gene match: 10. There are 15 residues in the CDR3. CDR3 sequence: CASGVGGQYNQPQHF. The CDR3 DNA follows: TGTGCCAGCGGCGTCGGGGGACAGTACAATCAGCCCCAGCATTTT.

The genes are TRBV18 and TRBJ2-2; 8 nucleotides agree with TRBD1. Trimming cost V 0 bases and J 6 bases; bases outside gene matches: 6. Germline loops: CDR1 KGHSH, CDR2 LQKENI. This CDR3 comprises 16 residues. The CDR3 sequence: CASSPPGQVLSGELFF. DNA for the CDR3: TGTGCCAGCTCACCACCGGGACAGGTTCTGTCCGGGGAGCTGTTTTTT. Together with reference TRBV18 and TRBJ2-2, the CDR3 gives the full variable domain: NAGVMQNPRHLVRRRGQEARLRCSPMKGHSHVYWYRQLPEEGLKFMVYLQKENIIDESGMPKERFSAEFPKEGPSILRIQQVVRGDSAAYFCASSPPGQVLSGELFFGEGSRLTVL.

The rearrangement uses TRBV5-3 and TRBJ2-1, with D maybe TRBD2 (6 bases). TRBV5-3 is an ORF, with its function uncertain. The germline V and J ends were trimmed by 10 bases and 3 bases, with 14 bases remaining between them. The CDR3 covers 13 residues. CDR3 protein: CAGYLSGYNEQFF. DNA of the CDR3: TGTGCCGGTTACCTTAGCGGCTACAATGAGCAGTTCTTC.

The genes are TRBV5-1 and TRBJ1-3, with 7 positions matching TRBD1. V lost 0 bases and J lost 1; bases outside the gene matches: 7. In germline, CDR1 is SGHRS, CDR2 YFSETQ. The CDR3 consists of 17 residues. CDR3 sequence reads: CASSLGRTGVSGNTIYF. Here the CDR3 DNA reads TGCGCCAGCAGCTTGGGACGGACAGGTGTGTCTGGAAACACCATATATTTT.

The chain has TRBV4-2 and TRBJ2-7; maybe TRBD2 (6 bases). The V end lost 6 bases, the J end lost 3 bases, and 18 bases lay between the germline ends. In germline, CDR1 is LGHNA, CDR2 YNFKEQ. This CDR3 contains 15 residues. Written as DNA, the CDR3 is TGTGCCAGCAGTCCCAGTGGGACTCTTGACTACGAGCAGTACTTC. It encodes CASSPSGTLDYEQYF.

The CDR3 is CASSQETLYNSPLHF. The CDR3, as DNA: TGTGCCAGCAGCCAAGAGACGTTATATAATTCACCCCTCCACTTT. This sequence joins TRBV3-1 (or the pseudogene TRBV3-2) and TRBJ1-6; D gene ambiguous. Germline assignment: CDR1 LGHDT and CDR2 YNNKEL (reference sequence). The CDR3 contains 15 residues. V was pared by 0 bases and J by 4 bases, with 7 bases between.

The V gene is TRBV5-1, the J gene TRBJ1-5, with TRBD1 as a possible D gene (5 bases). V lost 0 bases, J lost 6 bases, and 7 bases lay in between. CDR1 SGHRS and CDR2 YFSETQ come from the germline V gene. This CDR3 contains 13 residues. The CDR3 bases are TGCGCCAGCAGCTTGGCAGGGAGTCAGCCCCAGCATTTT. Translating gives CASSLAGSQPQHF. The entire variable domain, with the rest obtained from reference TRBV5-1 and TRBJ1-5, is as follows: KAGVTQTPRYLIKTRGQQVTLSCSPISGHRSVSWYQQTPGQGLQFLFEYFSETQRNKGNFPGRFSGRQFSNSRSEMNVSTLELGDSALYLCASSLAGSQPQHFGDGTRLSIL.